This TCR beta chain was identified in a study (dated by TCRdb to the mid-2010s). The library was made by RT-PCR. Reads for this sample came from an Illumina MiSeq. TCRdb ran its own pipeline on the public reads, namely fastp trimming at Q25 and MiXCR clone calling, and kept in-frame beta chains. Merged by CDR3 protein, the rows form single entries marked with the most common genes and DNA. This sample holds more than 600,000 distinct CDR3 sequences; approximately 14% were observed only once. 3% to 4.5% of the sample comes from the top ten. The germline V and J ends show losses of 3 bases and 13 bases respectively, and no gene match explains 6 bases of the junction. The germline V gene supplies CDR1 SGHDT and CDR2 YYEEEE. The CDR3 goes from the cysteine to the phenylalanine over 14 residues. The entry retains the CDR3 DNA only, 42 bases that are in frame from base 1. About this clonotype itself: Its antigen is not yet known. The input lacks base qualities; no much larger clone sits a single base away.

The clonotype originates from a female donor in good health, serving as a healthy control. The chain employs TRBV5-6 and TRBJ1-6, and TRBD1 matches 11 of the central bases. Material for sequencing was memory CD4+ T cells from blood. The nucleotide sequence reads TGTGCCAGCAGCTGGGACAGGGGGAATTATCCCCTCCACTTT. Translated, it gives CASSWDRGNYPLHF.